A selection of T cell receptor beta chains follows, all from one sample in a study of PD-L1 blockade in urothelial cancer. This table comes from immunoSEQ multiplex PCR, and its TCRdb copy is limited to in-frame clones, with some not included. The sample records about 100,000 clones, approximately 90% being singletons. The material was PBMCs, obtained around atezolizumab (anti-PD-L1) treatment. The receptors were gathered from a woman older than 75 with urothelial cancer. The CDR3 runs from the conserved cysteine through the conserved F or W. The D gene is left open where the match is weak. A row's size may be missing; if present it is once, few, many or a size class.

>few|NA|TRBJ2-7|TRBV6-5
CASSAGTSYEQYF
TGTGCCAGCAGTGCCGGGACATCCTACGAGCAGTACTTC
>NA|TRBD1|TRBJ1-1|TRBV5-1
CASTDRGLTEAFF
TGCGCCAGCACAGACAGGGGGCTTACTGAAGCTTTCTTT
>NA|TRBD1|TRBJ1-2|TRBV28
CASSPLWPHEFPEDRGGYGYTF
TGTGCCAGCAGTCCTCTATGGCCACACGAATTCCCCGAGGACAGGGGCGGGTATGGCTACACCTTC
>NA|TRBD2|TRBJ2-5|TRBV12-5
CASGLDLAGSLKETQYF
TGTGCTAGTGGTTTGGACCTAGCGGGCAGTCTAAAAGAGACCCAGTACTTC
>NA|NA|TRBJ2-3|TRBV5-1
CASSLEGAGTDTQYF
TGCGCCAGCAGCTTGGAAGGGGCTGGTACAGATACGCAGTATTTT
>NA|NA|TRBJ2-1|TRBV5-1
CASSGGYYNEQFF
TGCGCCAGCAGCGGAGGGTACTACAATGAGCAGTTCTTC
>NA|NA|TRBJ1-2|TRBV7-9
CASSLASGANYGYTF
TGTGCCAGCAGCTTAGCAAGCGGGGCCAACTATGGCTACACCTTC
>NA|NA|TRBJ2-7|TRBV27
CASSLSVSLVYEQYF
TGTGCCAGCAGTTTATCTGTATCTCTCGTCTACGAGCAGTACTTC
>NA|NA|TRBJ2-5|TRBV27
CAPPGGGLGTQYF
TGTGCCCCTCCAGGAGGCGGGTTGGGAACCCAGTACTTC
>NA|TRBD1|TRBJ2-2|TRBV28
CASSSLPGQGAGELFF
TGTGCCAGCAGTTCACTTCCGGGACAGGGGGCCGGGGAGCTGTTTTTT
>NA|TRBD2|TRBJ2-3|TRBV12-5
CASTSQGLADTQYF
TGTGCTAGTACCTCACAGGGACTAGCAGATACGCAGTATTTT
>few|NA|TRBJ2-1|TRBV9
CASSVVGLGGSSYNEQFF
TGTGCCAGCAGCGTAGTAGGGTTGGGGGGTAGCTCCTACAATGAGCAGTTCTTC
>NA|TRBD1|TRBJ2-1|TRBV9
CASSAGDRAGLDEQFF
TGTGCCAGCAGCGCCGGGGACAGGGCTGGTTTGGATGAGCAGTTCTTC
>NA|TRBD1|TRBJ2-1|TRBV11-2
CASSARTGGEQFF
TGTGCCAGCAGCGCCCGGACAGGAGGTGAGCAGTTCTTC
>NA|NA|TRBJ1-1|TRBV6-5
CASSYGGPTEAFF
TGTGCCAGCAGTTATGGGGGCCCAACTGAAGCTTTCTTT
>NA|NA|TRBJ1-3|TRBV30
CASHTGSSGNTIYF
TGTGCCAGTCATACAGGTTCGTCAGGAAACACCATATATTTT
>once|NA|TRBJ1-2|TRBV6-6
CASTSEGSLYGYTF
TGTGCCAGCACTTCCGAGGGCAGCCTTTATGGCTACACCTTC
>NA|NA|TRBJ1-1|TRBV7-3
CASSRDSDTEAFF
TGTGCCAGCAGCAGAGACTCTGACACTGAAGCTTTCTTT
>NA|NA|TRBJ2-2|TRBV7-2
CASRSYWNTGELFF
TGTGCCAGCAGAAGTTACTGGAACACCGGGGAGCTGTTTTTT
>NA|NA|TRBJ1-3|TRBV28
CASSLVLRSGNTIYF
TGTGCCAGCAGTCTAGTCCTCCGCTCTGGAAACACCATATATTTT
>NA|TRBD2|TRBJ2-1|TRBV30
CAWSSGLPGGEQFF
TGTGCCTGGAGTTCGGGACTACCGGGCGGCGAGCAGTTCTTC
>NA|TRBD2|TRBJ2-2|TRBV9
CASSGTSRYTGELFF
TGTGCCAGCAGCGGGACTAGCCGATACACCGGGGAGCTGTTTTTT
>NA|TRBD2|TRBJ2-1|TRBV9
CASSAPGTSGTVEQFF
TGTGCCAGCAGCGCGCCCGGGACTAGCGGGACCGTTGAGCAGTTCTTC
>NA|TRBD2|TRBJ2-3|TRBV7-3
CASSSGLVADTQYF
TGTGCCAGCAGCTCCGGACTAGTAGCGGATACGCAGTATTTT
>NA|NA|TRBJ2-3|TRBV7-9
CASSSRVSTDTQYF
TGTGCCAGCAGCTCACGCGTGAGCACAGATACGCAGTATTTT
>once|NA|TRBJ1-2|TRBV10-3
CAISESNLQGRNNYGYTF
TGTGCCATCAGTGAGTCGAACCTACAGGGACGGAATAACTATGGCTACACCTTC
>NA|TRBD2|TRBJ2-2|TRBV5-4
CASSLGLAGGHTGELFF
TGTGCCAGCAGCTTAGGGCTAGCGGGAGGTCATACCGGGGAGCTGTTTTTT
>NA|NA|TRBJ2-3|TRBV25-1
CASSELDSLTDTQYF
TGTGCCAGCAGTGAGCTGGACAGCTTAACAGATACGCAGTATTTT
>once|TRBD2|TRBJ2-1|TRBV11-3
CASSSGTSRGNEQFF
TGTGCCAGCAGCTCCGGGACTAGTCGAGGTAATGAGCAGTTCTTC
>NA|TRBD1|TRBJ2-7|TRBV5-4
CASSLAGGTGYEQYF
TGTGCCAGCAGCTTGGCCGGAGGGACAGGGTACGAGCAGTACTTC
>NA|NA|TRBJ2-5|TRBV4-2
CASSQDTWLATEETQYF
TGTGCCAGCAGCCAAGATACCTGGCTAGCTACCGAGGAGACCCAGTACTTC
>NA|NA|TRBJ2-2|TRBV11-3
CASSSYTGRGAGELFF
TGTGCCAGCAGCTCGTACACCGGGCGGGGCGCCGGGGAGCTGTTTTTT
>NA|TRBD2|TRBJ2-3|TRBV30
CAWSSGTRADTQYF
TGTGCCTGGTCCTCGGGGACTAGAGCGGATACGCAGTATTTT
>NA|NA|TRBJ1-5|TRBV29-1
CSVKTDSSNQPQHF
TGCAGCGTCAAAACTGACTCTAGCAATCAGCCCCAGCATTTT
>NA|NA|TRBJ2-7|TRBV28
CASSSTGNPQQYF
TGTGCCAGCAGTTCCACCGGGAATCCACAACAGTACTTC
>NA|TRBD2|TRBJ2-7|TRBV19
CASSMGGGPYEQYF
TGTGCCAGTAGTATGGGCGGGGGGCCCTACGAGCAGTACTTC
>NA|TRBD1|TRBJ1-5|TRBV19
CASSIEQGVHYQPQHF
TGTGCCAGTAGTATAGAACAGGGGGTACATTATCAGCCCCAGCATTTT
>few|NA|TRBJ1-2|TRBV28
CASSFGGYGYTF
TGTGCCAGCAGTTTCGGTGGTTATGGCTACACCTTC
>NA|NA|TRBJ2-2|TRBV6-1
CASSPRLSNTGELFF
TGTGCCAGCAGCCCGAGGCTCTCGAACACCGGGGAGCTGTTTTTT